In its sample, the clone carrying this T cell receptor (beta chain) was seen a few times. Its matching antigen is unknown. V shed 8 bases and J shed 4 bases, with 14 bases lying between them. The CDR3 is made up of 13 amino acids. Germline lookup yields CDR1 MNHNS and CDR2 SASEGT. This sample was taken from a study of T-cell memory formation after mild COVID-19. The overall study: There were largely donor-specific TCR clusters.

TCRdb re-called the 5' RACE reads through MiXCR, storing one row per CDR3 protein. This table has about 560,000 distinct CDR3 sequences, roughly 17% appearing once. General study results and limits: Pre-infection memory harbored some responding clones, suggesting cross-reactive memory joined.

The V gene is TRBV6-1, the J gene TRBJ1-1; D call uncertain. The sequenced material came from PBMCs or a T cell subset sorted from them (not recorded which). The TCR was taken from an adult woman who had mild COVID-19 (a few samples of this study predate the infection). Cell type and time point are not known. DNA of the CDR3: TGTGCCAGCTCTTTACTAACCGGCACTGAAGCTTTCTTT. It specifies CASSLLTGTEAFF.